This T cell receptor beta chain was documented in a study of blood T cell repertoires in COVID-19. Study background: COVID-19 samples, acute and convalescent, were from the United States, Italy and Spain.

As handled by the study authors: Counts of nucleated cells, estimated from reference gene primer amplification, were obtained. TCRdb's copy holds only in-frame clones and misses some; the assay was immunoSEQ multiplex PCR. Clonal size and the V and J genes are those of that table, whereas D and trimming came from the DNA. The table includes about 210,000 clones, about 76% detected once. After removal of 5 bases from V and 6 bases from J, the junction contained 7 bases not matched to a gene. Germline V gene sequence: CDR1 SGHNT, CDR2 YYREEE (reference sequence). The CDR3 covers 13 residues. This clone showed up many times.

This clonotype was sampled from a woman aged 50 to 60 with acute COVID-19. Sequencing input: PBMCs or T cells enriched from blood (not recorded which). This chain uses TRBV5-4 with TRBJ2-7; the match to TRBD1 covers 8 bases. CDR3 amino acids: CASRQATGGEQYF. CDR3 nucleotides: TGTGCCAGCAGACAAGCCACAGGGGGCGAGCAGTACTTC.